What follows are 3 T cell receptor beta chains derived from one specimen sequenced in a study of T cells after yellow fever vaccination. TCRdb reprocessed the 5' RACE reads via MiXCR and lists one record per CDR3 protein. The sample has 400,000 or so distinct CDR3 sequences, approximately 18% seen once; the top ten hold over 15%. The material sequenced was PBMCs, taken before the yellow fever booster vaccination. The receptors shown here come from a man aged 18-30 years who received the YFV17D yellow fever vaccine.

The chain joins TRBV19 to TRBJ2-2; D unclear. The CDR3 is 15 amino acids. The V gene's germline CDR1 is LNHDA and CDR2 SQIVND (reference sequence). The germline V and J ends were trimmed by 5 bases and 5 bases, with 15 bases remaining between them. The CDR3 DNA sequence: TGTGCCAGTAGTCGTTTCCCGGGCCCGACCGGGGAGCTGTTTTTT. Translated: CASSRFPGPTGELFF. Based on the CDR3 plus reference TRBV19 and TRBJ2-2, the full variable domain is DGGITQSPKYLFRKEGQNVTLSCEQNLNHDAMYWYRQDPGQGLRLIYYSQIVNDFQKGDIAEGYSVSREKKESFPLTVTSAQKNPTAFYLCASSRFPGPTGELFFGEGSRLTVL.

The rearrangement uses TRBV20-1 and TRBJ2-1, with 8 positions matching TRBD2. CDR3 length: 14 residues. Germline lookup yields CDR1 DFQATT and CDR2 SNEGSKA (reference sequence). V was pared by 6 bases and J by 12 bases, with 16 bases of the junction left unmatched. The chain's CDR3 is CSASQRGLGVRQFF. CDR3 in DNA: TGCAGTGCCAGTCAGCGGGGGCTCGGAGTTAGGCAGTTCTTC.

This clonotype was detected only a few times. The CDR3 DNA reads TGTGCCAGCAGCCAGGGGGGATTTAACTATGGCTACACCTTC. This encodes CASSQGGFNYGYTF. The rearrangement links TRBV3-1 to TRBJ1-2, with D possibly being TRBD1 (5 bases). Germline values: CDR1 LGHDT, CDR2 YNNKEL (reference sequence). The CDR3 has 14 amino acids. V shed 3 bases and J shed 1 base, with 9 bases lying between them.